The 22 T cell receptor beta chains listed next were all sequenced from one sample in a study of T cells in Graves' hyperthyroidism and ophthalmopathy. Amplification yielded TCR beta CDR3 regions, with RNA transcripts as the source. A set of HTBI primers served as the primers for a first-round RT-PCR of the TCR CDR3. TCRdb recomputed calls from the multiplex PCR reads with MiXCR, one row per CDR3 protein. The table records about 400,000 distinct CDR3 sequences, roughly an eighth of them present only once. Sequencing was performed on blood. Source of these receptors: a woman aged 18-29 years with Graves' hyperthyroidism.

The table lists this clonotype with a count of one. The rearrangement uses TRBV4-1 and TRBJ2-7; TRBD2 matches 10 bases. This CDR3 has 17 residues. Germline V CDR1 and CDR2: MGHRA, YSYEKL. V lost 0 bases and J lost 4; bases outside the gene matches: 9. The CDR3: CASSQDDGSGRIYEQYF. CDR3 nucleotide sequence: TGCGCCAGCAGCCAAGATGACGGTAGCGGGAGGATTTACGAGCAGTACTTC.

The CDR3 loop reads CASSISQGHTEAFF. CDR3 nucleotides: TGTGCCAGTAGTATATCCCAGGGACACACTGAAGCTTTCTTT. The chain couples TRBV19 to TRBJ1-1, with D possibly being TRBD1 (5 bases). V was cut by 2 bases and J by 3 bases, with 10 bases left in between. CDR3 length: 14 amino acids. Looked up from germline, CDR1 is LNHDA and CDR2 is SQIVND (reference sequence).

This clonotype was seen many times. This sequence joins TRBV5-1 and TRBJ2-7; 9 bases align to TRBD1. CDR1 and CDR2 (germline): SGHRS, YFSETQ. V shed 0 bases, J shed 4 bases, and the junction held 11 bases outside the gene matches. CDR3 length equals 17 residues. In DNA form, the CDR3 reads TGCGCCAGCAGCTTGGCCTCCGGCGGGGACAGGGTTTACGAGCAGTACTTC. Amino acids: CASSLASGGDRVYEQYF.

The table lists this clonotype with a few counts. The V and J genes are TRBV2 and TRBJ2-1, with 9 bases lining up with TRBD2. The CDR3 runs 14 residues. Germline V gives CDR1 SNHLY, CDR2 FYNNEI. V shed 10 bases and J 2 bases; nucleotides not matched to a gene: 6. The CDR3 region is CAKSSGMTYNEQFF. CDR3 bases: TGTGCCAAATCTAGCGGGATGACCTACAATGAGCAGTTCTTC.

Comment on this clonotype: A single base separates this from a much larger clone, so it may be a read error. The chain has TRBV4-2 and TRBJ2-4, with D unclear. Looked up from germline, CDR1 is LGHNA and CDR2 is YNFKEQ. This CDR3 comprises 13 residues. CDR3 protein: CASSQERKNIQHF. The CDR3 nucleotides read TGTGCCAGCAGCCAAGAACGGAAAAACATTCAGCACTTC.

V is TRBV20-1 and J is TRBJ2-2, with 7 bases identical to TRBD2. Germline CDR1 reads DFQATT; CDR2 reads SNEGSKA (reference sequence). The V segment lost 0 bases and the J segment 4 bases; nucleotides outside the gene matches: 8. There are 16 residues in the CDR3. The CDR3 DNA follows: TGCAGTGCTAGAGATCTGGCGGGAGACGCCACCGGGGAGCTGTTTTTT. This encodes CSARDLAGDATGELFF.

This clonotype was observed a single time. The chain employs TRBV30 and TRBJ2-1, with 9 bases fitting TRBD1. The ends lost 0 bases at V and 4 bases at J; junction bases unmatched: 7. Germline loops: CDR1 GTSNPN, CDR2 SVGIG (reference sequence). CDR3 length: 16 amino acids. This CDR3 is CAWSVSPGQGYNEQFF. The CDR3 DNA reads as TGTGCCTGGAGTGTAAGCCCGGGACAGGGTTACAATGAGCAGTTCTTC.

This clonotype was observed a handful of times. A read error may be the cause here, since a much bigger clone is one base away. The chain has TRBV3-1 and TRBJ1-2; D ambiguous. CDR1 is LGHDT, CDR2 YNNKEL, per germline (reference sequence). The CDR3 is 17 amino acids. The V and J ends lost 4 bases and 4 bases respectively, with 22 bases between them. CDR3 amino acids: CASSRGSLIERGYGYTF. As DNA, the CDR3 is TGTGCCAGCAGCCGAGGAAGCCTCATCGAACGGGGCTATGGCTACACCTTC.

The chain combines TRBV5-1 with TRBJ2-1; D not resolved. Trimming took 0 bases from V and 1 from J, leaving 8 bases between them. Germline V gives CDR1 SGHRS, CDR2 YFSETQ. This CDR3 has 15 residues. The CDR3 DNA is TGCGCCAGCAGCTTGGAGGGATTGTCCTACAATGAGCAGTTCTTC. Amino acid sequence: CASSLEGLSYNEQFF.

V usage is TRBV7-9 and J usage is TRBJ2-5; tentative D call: TRBD2 (5 bases). This CDR3 has 15 amino acids. Germline CDR1 is SEHNR and CDR2 is FQNEAQ (reference sequence). V was pared by 0 bases and J by 1 base, with 9 bases between. CDR3 loop: CASSLAQGSQETQYF. The DNA of the CDR3 is TGTGCCAGCAGCTTAGCGCAAGGGAGCCAAGAGACCCAGTACTTC.

This clonotype has a count of ten or more. V gene TRBV4-1 combines with J gene TRBJ1-1, with 8 bases fitting TRBD1. There are 16 residues in the CDR3. The V segment lost 2 bases and the J segment 5 bases; nucleotides outside the gene matches: 10. Germline assignment: CDR1 MGHRA and CDR2 YSYEKL. CDR3 DNA sequence: TGCGCCAGCAGCCAAATCGGACAGGGAAGGAGAACTGAAGCTTTCTTT. This sequence encodes CASSQIGQGRRTEAFF.

This clonotype was observed at least ten times. The chain carries TRBV28 and TRBJ2-7; the match to TRBD1 covers 10 bases. CDR3 length: 14 amino acids. The ends lost 10 bases at V and 2 bases at J; junction bases unmatched: 8. From germline, CDR1 is MDHEN and CDR2 SYDVKM. The CDR3 loop reads CATSSGTGAYEQYF. CDR3 bases: TGTGCCACCTCTTCCGGGACAGGGGCCTACGAGCAGTACTTC.

This clonotype came up many times. The rearrangement joins TRBV11-2 to TRBJ2-7; 8 nucleotides line up with TRBD1. J lost 3 bases, V lost 3 bases, and 7 bases had no gene match. CDR3 size: 15 residues. Germline V gives CDR1 SGHAT, CDR2 FQNNGV. The CDR3 protein is CASSFPGQANYEQYF. DNA for the CDR3: TGTGCCAGCAGCTTTCCGGGACAGGCAAACTACGAGCAGTACTTC.

V and J are TRBV25-1 and TRBJ2-1, with TRBD1 identical over 10 bases. The V segment lost 8 bases and the J segment 7 bases; nucleotides outside the gene matches: 5. The germline V gene has CDR1 MGHDK and CDR2 SYGVNS. The CDR3 sequence is 13 residues long. The CDR3: CASSWTGGNEQFF. The CDR3 DNA is TGTGCCAGCTCCTGGACAGGGGGTAATGAGCAGTTCTTC.

This clonotype was seen ten or more times. The chain combines TRBV3-1 with TRBJ2-7; D perhaps matches TRBD1 (6 bases). V was clipped by 0 bases and J by 6 bases, with 9 bases between them. This CDR3 comprises 13 residues. The V gene's germline CDR1 is LGHDT and CDR2 YNNKEL (reference sequence). The CDR3 nucleotides are TGTGCCAGCAGCCAAGAGAGGGGGACCGAGCAGTACTTC. Residues: CASSQERGTEQYF.

The CDR3 loop reads CASSLGTSGINTGELFF. The CDR3 region has the DNA TGTGCCAGCAGCCTCGGGACTAGCGGGATCAACACCGGGGAGCTGTTTTTT. The V gene is TRBV5-4, the J gene TRBJ2-2, with 13 positions matching TRBD2. CDR1 is SGHNT and CDR2 is YYREEE in the germline V gene (reference sequence). The length of the CDR3 is 17 residues. Trimming at V came to 4 bases and at J to 2 bases, leaving 5 bases not matched to a gene.

This clonotype was counted many times. The J gene is TRBJ1-1, the V gene TRBV20-1, with D maybe TRBD1 (5 bases). The germline gives CDR1 DFQATT, CDR2 SNEGSKA (reference sequence). There are 15 residues in the CDR3. Trimming removed 5 bases at V and 1 base at J, with 17 bases between. The CDR3 spells CSARVREVENTEAFF. The CDR3 nucleotides read TGCAGTGCTCGGGTCAGGGAAGTTGAGAACACTGAAGCTTTCTTT.

This clonotype was observed at least ten times. V is TRBV7-2 and J is TRBJ2-7, with TRBD2 matching over 14 bases. CDR1 is SGHTA and CDR2 is FQGNSA in the germline V gene. This CDR3 comprises 14 residues. Trimming at V came to 5 bases and at J to 7 bases, leaving 4 bases not matched to a gene. The CDR3 nucleotides are TGTGCCAGCAGCCCCGGGACTAGCGGGAGAGAGCAGTACTTC. Translation: CASSPGTSGREQYF.

This clonotype was observed a handful of times. V usage is TRBV27 and J usage is TRBJ1-5; D uncertain. The V gene lost 4 bases and the J gene lost 5 bases, with 12 bases spanning the gap. CDR1 and CDR2 from the germline V gene are MNHEY and SMNVEV (reference sequence). This CDR3 spans 14 amino acids. This CDR3 reads CASSSSSWDQPQHF. The CDR3 region has the DNA TGTGCCAGCAGTTCATCTAGTTGGGATCAGCCCCAGCATTTT.

This clonotype was recorded many times. The chain recombines TRBV6-2 or TRBV6-3 with TRBJ2-2; 9 nucleotides agree with TRBD1. CDR3 length: 16 residues. Trimming cost V 7 bases and J 6 bases; bases outside gene matches: 12. The germline gives CDR1 MNHEY, CDR2 SVGEGT. CDR3: CASNIYGTGFPGELFF. Here the CDR3 DNA reads TGTGCCAGCAATATTTACGGGACAGGGTTTCCCGGGGAGCTGTTTTTT.

This clonotype appeared a few times. This sequence joins TRBV4-3 and TRBJ2-3, with TRBD2 identical over 10 bases. The V and J ends lost 4 bases and 5 bases, in that order; junction bases with no gene match: 12. Germline V gene data show CDR1 as LGHNA and CDR2 as YSLEER. The CDR3 consists of 17 residues. The CDR3 is CASSPFGGTSAVDTQYF. In DNA form, the CDR3 reads TGCGCCAGCAGCCCCTTCGGGGGGACTAGCGCCGTAGATACGCAGTATTTT.

In this sample, this clonotype turned up many times. The gene calls are TRBV6-1 and TRBJ2-2, with TRBD1 identical over 7 bases. The CDR3 is made up of 13 amino acids. The germline CDR1 and CDR2 sequences are MNHNS and SASEGT. V trimming: 4 bases; J trimming: 7 bases; junction bases outside the gene matches: 3. Here the CDR3 DNA reads TGTGCCAGCAGTGCACAGGGGAACGGGGAGCTGTTTTTT. Amino acids: CASSAQGNGELFF.